The 7 T cell receptor beta chains listed next were all sequenced from one sample in a study of blood T cell repertoires in COVID-19. Sequencing used immunoSEQ multiplex PCR; TCRdb keeps in-frame clones, though not all of them. This sample has some 80,000 clones, with more than 60% found just once. Sequencing used peripheral blood. All receptors come from a human donor in a cohort sampled during active COVID-19.

The V call is TRBV5-1, the J call TRBJ2-7, with TRBD1 identical over 10 bases. This CDR3 region has 13 residues. Germline CDR1 and CDR2: SGHRS and YFSETQ. The V segment lost 4 bases and the J segment 7 bases; nucleotides outside the gene matches: 5. The CDR3 reads CASSVTGGLEQYF. DNA of the CDR3: TGCGCCAGCAGCGTGACAGGGGGCTTGGAGCAGTACTTC.

The gene calls are TRBV4-3 and TRBJ2-6; tentative D call: TRBD1 (6 bases). The germline V gene has CDR1 LGHNA and CDR2 YSLEER. This CDR3 spans 14 amino acids. Trimming cost V 4 bases and J 7 bases, with 11 bases left between them. In nucleotides, the CDR3 is TGCGCCAGCAGCCCCCAGGGGTTTGCCAACGTCCTGACTTTC. Protein: CASSPQGFANVLTF.

The chain is built from TRBV3-1 (or the pseudogene TRBV3-2) and TRBJ2-3, with D perhaps TRBD1 (6 bases). Germline CDR1 and CDR2: LGHDT and YNNKEL (reference sequence). CDR3 length: 15 amino acids. The V gene lost 3 bases and the J gene lost 0 bases, with 10 bases spanning the gap. The CDR3 bases are TGTGCCAGCAGCCATACAGGGCAGAGCACAGATACGCAGTATTTT. Residues: CASSHTGQSTDTQYF.

Written as DNA, the CDR3 is TGTGCCAGCTCACCAAGAGGGGGCGCAGACTATGGCTACACCTTC. Amino acid sequence: CASSPRGGADYGYTF. The chain has TRBV18 and TRBJ1-2; 7 bases align to TRBD1. This CDR3 contains 15 residues. CDR1 and CDR2 (germline): KGHSH, LQKENI. Trimming took 2 bases from V and 3 from J; bases not matched to a gene: 6.

This clone was observed once. The chain links TRBV7-2 to TRBJ1-2; unclear D gene. V was cut by 5 bases and J by 4 bases, with 11 bases left in between. Germline-derived CDR1 and CDR2 are SGHTA and FQGNSA. The CDR3 sequence is 13 residues long. The CDR3 is CASSPTVAYGYTF. The CDR3 nucleotides are TGTGCCAGCAGCCCGACGGTAGCCTATGGCTACACCTTC.

The rearrangement joins TRBV6-5 to TRBJ2-5, with unresolved D. Germline V gene lookup returns CDR1 MNHEY and CDR2 SVGAGI. The V gene lost 7 bases and the J gene lost 2 bases, with 11 bases spanning the gap. CDR3 length: 13 amino acids. DNA of the CDR3: TGTGCCAGCACCCCTCCCGGGCAAGAGACCCAGTACTTC. Translation: CASTPPGQETQYF.

The genes are TRBV6-5 and TRBJ2-1; possible D gene TRBD1, 6 bases. The germline gives CDR1 MNHEY, CDR2 SVGAGI. The CDR3 is 15 residues long. V lost 5 bases, J lost 0 bases, and 11 bases lay in between. In DNA form, the CDR3 reads TGTGCCAGCAGTAGACAGGAGAGCTCCTACAATGAGCAGTTCTTC. Residues: CASSRQESSYNEQFF.